This TCR beta chain emerged from a study of cytomegalovirus exposure and HLA in healthy donors. The study, taken as a whole, reports: It was confirmed in vitro that a few of the CMV-associated chains were specific for CMV antigens.

The PCR was carried out with 60 Vbeta primers and 13 Jbeta primers. The assay was immunoSEQ multiplex PCR, and TCRdb's table has in-frame clones only and misses some. The sample table includes around 80,000 clones. Concerning this clone itself: Its antigen is not known.

The V gene's germline CDR1 is SNHLY and CDR2 FYNNEI. CDR3 length: 14 amino acids. V lost 11 bases and J 4 bases, leaving 19 bases between the germline ends. The TCR was taken from a boy younger than 18 in good health and CMV-seronegative. The V and J genes are TRBV2 and TRBJ2-3; possible D gene TRBD2, 5 bases. Sequenced: PBMCs. The CDR3, as DNA: TGTGCCGGCAAGGTAGAGGGTTTCGCAGATACGCAGTATTTT. Amino acids: CAGKVEGFADTQYF.